The 5 T cell receptor beta chains given below trace back to one sample, sequenced in a study of post-analysis software for immune sequencing data. Study findings and constraints: When patients were compared with controls, a handful of TRBV segments were more frequent, TRBV5-6, TRBV5-1 and TRBV20-1 among them.

Researchers reported that TCR beta cDNA libraries carried unique molecular identifiers. TCRdb fed the PCR reads into MiXCR, producing one record per CDR3 protein. The sample lists approximately 570,000 distinct CDR3 sequences; 44% were seen once. No antigen is known for these receptors. The sequenced material came from blood. Receptor source: a girl aged 5 to 17 with multiple sclerosis.

This clonotype came up a few times. The genes are TRBV10-2 and TRBJ2-5; 11 bases are shared with TRBD1. Germline V gene sequence: CDR1 WSHSY, CDR2 SAAADI. V lost 9 bases, J lost 5 bases, and 14 bases stayed unmatched. The CDR3 runs 16 residues. CDR3 region: CASLTGQGAFGETQYF. CDR3 DNA sequence: TGCGCCAGTTTAACAGGACAGGGGGCGTTTGGGGAGACCCAGTACTTC.

This clonotype was detected only a few times. J is TRBJ2-5 and V is TRBV12-3 or TRBV12-4; 8 bases align to TRBD1. The CDR3 has 14 residues. V gave up 5 bases and J gave up 3 bases; unmatched junction bases: 5. CDR3 loop: CASSRDRREETQYF. CDR3 DNA sequence: TGTGCCAGCAGTCGGGACAGGAGGGAAGAGACCCAGTACTTC.

This rearrangement joins TRBV12-3 or TRBV12-4 to TRBJ2-3, with 7 bases aligning to TRBD2. CDR3 length: 22 amino acids. V trimming: 6 bases; J trimming: 0 bases; junction bases outside the gene matches: 27. CDR3 residues: CASSIREGLLGERRPSTDTQYF. DNA of the CDR3: TGTGCCAGCAGCATTAGGGAGGGTTTGCTCGGGGAGAGACGTCCTAGCACAGATACGCAGTATTTT.

Concerning this clonotype: The junction departs from germline at one end; a sequencing error may be responsible. The rearrangement links TRBV5-1 to TRBJ1-2, with D possibly being TRBD1 (5 bases). This CDR3 region has 15 residues. In germline, CDR1 is SGHRS, CDR2 YFSETQ. CDR3 nucleotide sequence: TGCGCCAGCAGCTTATTATCGGAGGGGATGGATGGCTGCACCTTC. It translates to CASSLLSEGMDGCTF.

The chain joins TRBV7-2 to TRBJ2-3; perhaps TRBD2 as D (5 bases). Germline V gives CDR1 SGHTA, CDR2 FQGNSA. This CDR3 is built from 15 residues. Between the trimmed V and J ends, which lost 4 bases and 0 bases, there was a span of 11 bases. The CDR3 nucleotides read TGTGCCAGCAGCTCACATAGGACTAGCACAGATACGCAGTATTTT. It is translated as CASSSHRTSTDTQYF. The variable domain in full, with the rest retrieved from reference TRBV7-2 and TRBJ2-3, is GAGVSQSPSNKVTEKGKDVELRCDPISGHTALYWYRQSLGQGLEFLIYFQGNSAPDKSGLPSDRFSAERTGGSVSTLTIQRTQQEDSAVYLCASSSHRTSTDTQYFGPGTRLTVL.